Sequencing of this TCR beta chain was carried out in a study of T cells after posttransplantation cyclophosphamide. CDR1 is SGDLS, CDR2 YYNGEE, per germline. The CDR3 totals 16 residues. The V end lost 3 bases, the J end lost 5 bases, and 20 bases lay between the germline ends. Here immunoSEQ multiplex PCR was the method, and the copy in TCRdb shows in-frame clones only, minus some. Sampling found about 37,000 clones, none seen once. The rearrangement uses TRBV9 and TRBJ2-5, with D perhaps TRBD2 (6 bases). The sequence came from a man aged 30 to 45 in good health and a related stem cell transplant donor. Sequenced input: PBMCs. CDR3 in DNA: TGTGCCAGCAGCGCGTTTTCGGGCGGGGTCGAGGAGACCCAGTACTTC. Translation: CASSAFSGGVEETQYF.